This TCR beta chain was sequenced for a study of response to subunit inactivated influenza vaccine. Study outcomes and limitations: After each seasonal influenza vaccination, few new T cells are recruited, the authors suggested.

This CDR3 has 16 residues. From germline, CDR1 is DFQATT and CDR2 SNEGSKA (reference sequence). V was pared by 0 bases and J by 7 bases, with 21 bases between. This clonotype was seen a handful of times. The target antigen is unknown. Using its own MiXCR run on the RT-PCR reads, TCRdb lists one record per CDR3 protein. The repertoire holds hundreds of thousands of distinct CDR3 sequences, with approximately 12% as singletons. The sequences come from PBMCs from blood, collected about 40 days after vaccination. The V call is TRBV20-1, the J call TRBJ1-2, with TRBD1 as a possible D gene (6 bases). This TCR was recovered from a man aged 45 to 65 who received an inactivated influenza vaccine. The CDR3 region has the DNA TGCAGTGCTAGAGATAGGGGGGAGGGCCCATACTCTGGCTACACCTTC. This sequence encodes CSARDRGEGPYSGYTF.